This entry is about one T cell receptor (beta chain). What it recognizes is unknown. This sample was taken from a study of blood T cells in healthy people across ages. General observations from the study: Estimates of total diversity, which came from one million sequenced T cells, were considered to be underestimates.

Peripheral blood, about 9.8 milliliters per donor, was collected. Isolation recovered at least 7 million PBMCs from every sample. A J-beta primer mix and a sample-barcoded 5' primer were used in a second PCR of roughly 6 to 11 cycles. MiXCR, applied by TCRdb to the 5' RACE reads, yields one record per CDR3 protein. The table lists around 710,000 distinct CDR3 sequences, 40% to 45% of them singletons. This TCR derives from a woman aged 60-70 years in good health. Source material: blood.

The CDR3 DNA reads as TGCGCCAGCAGCCAAGAACGGGAGGGATGGCAGCCCCAGCATTTT. This codes for CASSQEREGWQPQHF. The chain uses TRBV4-1 and TRBJ1-5, with no clear D. CDR1 and CDR2 from the germline V gene are MGHRA and YSYEKL. Trimming took 0 bases from V and 7 from J, leaving 13 bases between them. There are 15 residues in the CDR3.